This T cell receptor beta chain was found in a study of CD8 T cells in ankylosing spondylitis. Broader study findings: The disease-linked clones had a CD8+ phenotype and low blood frequencies. Among TCR beta sequences, a motif of roughly 8 highly homologous variants appeared characteristic of ankylosing spondylitis blood.

MiXCR, applied by TCRdb to the 5' RACE reads, yields one record per CDR3 protein. Of more than 500,000 distinct CDR3 sequences listed, approximately 5.3% are singletons. The table lists this clonotype with many counts. The antigen is undetermined. There are 13 residues in the CDR3. With 5 bases removed from V and 7 bases from J, the gap between germline ends came to 11 bases. From germline, CDR1 is LNHNV and CDR2 YYDKDF (reference sequence). The sequence was obtained from a male donor with ankylosing spondylitis. The J gene is TRBJ1-4, the V gene TRBV15; D possibly corresponds to TRBD1 (5 bases). Source material: blood, either unsorted or a sorted T cell fraction (not recorded which). The CDR3 loop reads CATSRRGGEKLFF. The CDR3 DNA reads TGTGCCACCAGCCGGAGGGGTGGTGAAAAACTGTTTTTT. Looking up the rest from reference TRBV15 and TRBJ1-4 gives the full variable domain: DAMVIQNPRYQVTQFGKPVTLSCSQTLNHNVMYWYQQKSSQAPKLLFHYYDKDFNNEADTPDNFQSRRPNTSFCFLDIRSPGLGDTAMYLCATSRRGGEKLFFGSGTQLSVL.